The 14 T cell receptor beta chains below were found in one sample sequenced in a study of T-cell reconstitution after alpha-beta-depleted transplantation in children. Unique molecular identifiers featured in how the TCRbeta library was prepared. Using its own MiXCR run on the PCR reads, TCRdb lists one record per CDR3 protein. The repertoire holds approximately 1,000,000 distinct CDR3 sequences, with about 26% as singletons. This specimen consisted of PBMCs, mostly from graft donor cells, obtained 360 days after TCRalphabeta/CD19-depleted stem cell transplant. These receptors were collected from a boy younger than two who had a stem cell transplant for SCID, so the T cells may come from the graft donor.

The chain links TRBV29-1 to TRBJ2-7; D is possibly TRBD2 (6 bases). The V end was cut by 4 bases, the J end by 2 bases, with 12 bases between. The CDR3 runs 13 residues. Per the germline V gene, CDR1 is SQVTM and CDR2 is ANQGSEA. The CDR3, as DNA: TGCAGCGTTGCCCGGGGGATCACCTACGAGCAGTACTTC. Amino acid sequence: CSVARGITYEQYF.

This sequence joins TRBV28 and TRBJ1-1, with 9 positions matching TRBD1. The CDR3 runs 15 residues. The V and J ends lost 7 bases and 6 bases, in that order; junction bases with no gene match: 12. The germline CDR1 and CDR2 sequences are MDHEN and SYDVKM. DNA of the CDR3: TGTGCCAGCACTCTACAGGGGGCGCGGATCGCTGAAGCTTTCTTT. It translates to CASTLQGARIAEAFF.

V and J are TRBV11-2 and TRBJ2-1; D assignment may be TRBD1 or TRBD2 (5 bases each). Germline V CDR1 and CDR2: SGHAT, FQNNGV. The CDR3 length is 15 residues. V shed 0 bases and J shed 2 bases, with 8 bases lying between them. CDR3 coding DNA: TGTGCCAGCAGCTTAGAGTGGGGGACCTACAATGAGCAGTTCTTC. It encodes CASSLEWGTYNEQFF.

Regarding this clonotype: A much larger clone lies a single base off, so this may be a read error. The genes are TRBV28 and TRBJ2-4; D gene ambiguous. The germline gives CDR1 MDHEN, CDR2 SYDVKM. CDR3 length equals 13 residues. CDR3 protein: CGARRKAKNIEYF. The CDR3 region has the DNA TGTGGGGCACGTAGGAAAGCCAAAAACATTGAGTACTTC.

This chain joins TRBV5-1 and TRBJ1-2, with D possibly TRBD1 on 5 matching bases. Trimming took off 4 bases at V and 4 bases at J, with 20 bases between the two ends. From germline, CDR1 is SGHRS and CDR2 YFSETQ. The CDR3 is 16 amino acids. The CDR3 bases are TGCGCCAGCAGCCCGGACGGGGCCGTCTCGGGCTATGGCTACACCTTC. As protein: CASSPDGAVSGYGYTF.

V gene TRBV20-1 combines with J gene TRBJ1-4, with unresolved D. Trimming stripped 0 bases from V and 8 bases from J, with 10 bases between. Germline CDR1 and CDR2: DFQATT and SNEGSKA (reference sequence). The CDR3 is made up of 13 amino acids. The CDR3 protein is CSAREGSKEKLFF. The CDR3 DNA follows: TGCAGTGCTAGAGAGGGGTCGAAGGAAAAACTGTTTTTT.

This clonotype was counted only a few times. The chain carries TRBV5-1 and TRBJ1-5, with D unclear. CDR1 is SGHRS and CDR2 is YFSETQ in the germline V gene. The germline V and J ends were trimmed by 0 bases and 0 bases, with 10 bases remaining between them. The CDR3 covers 16 residues. The CDR3 nucleotides read TGCGCCAGCAGCTTGGGAGGCGCGGATAGCAATCAGCCCCAGCATTTT. It is translated as CASSLGGADSNQPQHF.

Ten or more counts support this clonotype. This chain joins TRBV19 and TRBJ1-5; 7 bases are shared with TRBD1. This CDR3 comprises 15 residues. The junction had 8 bases not matched to a gene; V was cut back by 5 bases and J by 4 bases. The V gene's germline CDR1 is LNHDA and CDR2 SQIVND (reference sequence). For the CDR3, the DNA is TGTGCCAGTAGTCCGATCTCAGGGGGGAATCAGCCCCAGCATTTT. Its protein is CASSPISGGNQPQHF.

This chain links TRBV6-2 or TRBV6-3 with TRBJ2-7; TRBD1 aligns across 9 bases. This CDR3 has 15 amino acids. The ends lost 5 bases at V and 3 bases at J; junction bases unmatched: 8. Per the germline V gene, CDR1 is MNHEY and CDR2 is SVGEGT. The CDR3 nucleotides read TGTGCCAGCAGTGAGCCCGGGACAGGGCACTACGAGCAGTACTTC. This encodes CASSEPGTGHYEQYF.

This clonotype has only a few counts. V usage is TRBV5-1 and J usage is TRBJ2-1; 9 nucleotides align to TRBD1. The V and J ends lost 0 bases and 0 bases, in that order; junction bases with no gene match: 4. Germline CDR1 SGHRS, CDR2 YFSETQ. The CDR3 covers 17 residues. The CDR3 is CASSLGTGASSYNEQFF. CDR3 sequence (DNA): TGCGCCAGCAGCTTGGGGACAGGGGCGAGCTCCTACAATGAGCAGTTCTTC.

The chain uses TRBV12-3 or TRBV12-4 and TRBJ2-7; D is undetermined. The V end lost 5 bases, the J end lost 6 bases, and 17 bases lay between the germline ends. This CDR3 contains 14 residues. The CDR3 spells CASSRQGPEFEQYF. CDR3 bases: TGTGCCAGCAGTCGACAAGGCCCGGAGTTCGAGCAGTACTTC.

V gene TRBV3-1 combines with J gene TRBJ2-3; the D gene is possibly TRBD1 (6 bases). The germline gives CDR1 LGHDT, CDR2 YNNKEL (reference sequence). V was shortened by 3 bases and J by 4 bases, with 14 bases between the two germline ends. The CDR3 covers 15 residues. CDR3 bases: TGTGCCAGCAGCCATTCCCCGGACAGATCAGATACGCAGTATTTT. This gives the protein CASSHSPDRSDTQYF.

The chain recombines TRBV6-5 with TRBJ1-4; D ambiguous. Per germline, CDR1 MNHEY and CDR2 SVGAGI. With 0 bases removed from V and 5 bases from J, the gap between germline ends came to 7 bases. The length of the CDR3 is 14 residues. The DNA of the CDR3 is TGTGCCAGCAGTTACTCGCGGAGAAATGAAAAACTGTTTTTT. Translated, it gives CASSYSRRNEKLFF.

The V call is TRBV10-3, the J call TRBJ2-3, with 7 bases aligning to TRBD1. Germline CDR1 and CDR2: ENHRY and SYGVKD. The length of the CDR3 is 14 residues. With V trimmed by 4 bases and J by 2 bases, 3 bases remained unmatched. The CDR3 bases are TGTGCCATCAGTGGGACAGGAGACACAGATACGCAGTATTTT. Translating gives CAISGTGDTDTQYF.